These 5 T cell receptor beta chains were all obtained from the same sample, sequenced in a study of CD8 T cells in Susac syndrome. Reverse transcription of 0.5 to 1 ug RNA was performed with random hexamers. TCRdb re-derived calls from the immunoSEQ multiplex PCR reads in MiXCR, one entry per CDR3 protein. Here the sample spans some 95,000 distinct CDR3 sequences, 90% to 95% being singletons. The sequencing sample was made of CD8+ T cells from PBMCs. The source is a human donor in good health.

The V gene is TRBV2, the J gene TRBJ1-3; no reliable D call. The CDR3 is made up of 13 amino acids. CDR1 is SNHLY and CDR2 is FYNNEI in the germline V gene. Deletions cut 5 bases from V and 6 bases from J, with 11 bases between. The CDR3 coding sequence is TGTGCCAGCAGTCAACCTGGACCAAACACCATATATTTT. It yields the protein CASSQPGPNTIYF.

The rearrangement uses TRBV2 and TRBJ1-6; tentative D call: TRBD1 (6 bases). Germline V CDR1 and CDR2: SNHLY, FYNNEI. Deletions cut 10 bases from V and 16 bases from J, with 20 bases between. The CDR3 has 12 amino acids. CDR3 in amino acids: CATGQGTRGLHF. The CDR3 nucleotides are TGTGCCACGGGACAAGGGACGAGGGGACTCCACTTT.

The rearrangement joins TRBV20-1 to TRBJ2-7; no clear D. Per germline, CDR1 DFQATT and CDR2 SNEGSKA (reference sequence). Trimming shortened V by 3 bases and J by 0 bases, and 15 bases separated the two germline ends. This CDR3 has 15 amino acids. The CDR3 here is CSASPPGHSSYEQYF. The CDR3 DNA is TGCAGTGCTAGCCCCCCTGGGCATAGCTCCTACGAGCAGTACTTC.

This clonotype appeared a few times. This chain joins TRBV7-9 and TRBJ2-7; D not resolved. Per germline, CDR1 SEHNR and CDR2 FQNEAQ (reference sequence). The CDR3 extends over 12 amino acids. V gave up 1 base and J gave up 6 bases, with 7 bases separating them. The CDR3 here is CASSLGTAEQYF. The CDR3 nucleotides are TGTGCCAGCAGCTTAGGGACGGCCGAGCAGTACTTC.

This clonotype came up once. The V and J genes are TRBV11-2 and TRBJ2-5; D is perhaps TRBD2 (5 bases). The CDR3 has 15 residues. Germline loops: CDR1 SGHAT, CDR2 FQNNGV. Trimming took off 0 bases at V and 5 bases at J, with 13 bases between the two ends. CDR3 in DNA: TGTGCCAGCAGCTTAGATCCGGGGATCGGGGAGACCCAGTACTTC. This sequence encodes CASSLDPGIGETQYF.